The 32 T cell receptor beta chains reported below all come from one sample, sequenced in a study of blood T cells in healthy people across ages. A J-beta primer mix and a sample-barcoded 5' primer were used in a second PCR of roughly 6 to 11 cycles. One entry per CDR3 protein results from TCRdb running MiXCR on the 5' RACE reads. The sample includes 650,000 or so distinct CDR3 sequences, around 52% of them seen just once. Specimen: blood. The receptors shown here come from a woman of 80 years or more in good health.

This chain joins TRBV6-6 and TRBJ1-6, with a weak D call TRBD1 (6 bases). Trimming took off 4 bases at V and 11 bases at J, with 21 bases between the two ends. Germline assignment: CDR1 MNHNY and CDR2 SVGAGI (reference sequence). The CDR3 loop spans 16 amino acids. CDR3 in DNA: TGTGCCAGCAGTTTCCAGGTGTCAGGGGTCGCGGCACCCCTCCACTTT. Protein: CASSFQVSGVAAPLHF.

On this clonotype: This sequence may be a read error, since a much larger clone differs from it by one base. The rearrangement uses TRBV12-3 or TRBV12-4 and TRBJ2-5; tentative D call: TRBD2 (6 bases). The CDR3 is made up of 13 amino acids. The CDR3 DNA reads TGTGCCGGCAGTCGGGGGAGATGGGAGACCCAGTACTTC. Translation: CAGSRGRWETQYF.

Ten or more counts support this clonotype. This sequence joins TRBV20-1 and TRBJ2-1; D assignment may be TRBD1 or TRBD2 (6 bases each). Trimming took off 6 bases at V and 2 bases at J, with 11 bases between the two ends. The CDR3 length is 13 residues. Germline V gene data show CDR1 as DFQATT and CDR2 as SNEGSKA (reference sequence). The CDR3 DNA follows: TGCAGTGCCGGAGGGGGGCCCTACAATGAGCAGTTCTTC. This sequence encodes CSAGGGPYNEQFF.

The chain has TRBV25-1 and TRBJ2-7; a possible D gene is TRBD2 (6 bases). The CDR3 is made up of 14 amino acids. Germline V gives CDR1 MGHDK, CDR2 SYGVNS. V was cut by 3 bases and J by 7 bases, with 16 bases left in between. CDR3 DNA: TGTGCCAGCAGTGAGGGGACTGAGGCGGGGGAGCAGTACTTC. Its translation is CASSEGTEAGEQYF.

The chain employs TRBV27 and TRBJ2-1; 10 bases are shared with TRBD1. The V gene end was trimmed by 4 bases and the J gene end by 10 bases; junction bases not matched to a gene: 10. From germline, CDR1 is MNHEY and CDR2 SMNVEV (reference sequence). This CDR3 is 15 amino acids long. This CDR3 is CASSSPGTGAYEQFF. The CDR3 DNA reads TGTGCCAGCAGTTCCCCCGGGACAGGGGCCTACGAGCAGTTCTTC.

This clonotype is a singleton in its sample. V is TRBV9 and J is TRBJ1-6; D is possibly TRBD1 (5 bases). The germline V gene has CDR1 SGDLS and CDR2 YYNGEE. The CDR3 covers 12 residues. The ends were cut back, 3 bases at V and 15 bases at J, with 13 bases in the middle. This CDR3 is CASSDRGNLLHF. The CDR3 DNA is TGTGCCAGCAGCGACCGGGGGAATCTCCTCCACTTT.

V is TRBV2 and J is TRBJ1-2; D possibly corresponds to TRBD1 (5 bases). Germline V gene lookup returns CDR1 SNHLY and CDR2 FYNNEI. Trimming pared 3 bases from V and 4 bases from J, leaving 18 bases between. There are 16 residues in the CDR3. In DNA form, the CDR3 reads TGTGCCAGCAGTGATCCCGGGGGTGACAGAGGCTATGGCTACACCTTC. Protein: CASSDPGGDRGYGYTF.

This chain links TRBV5-1 with TRBJ2-3; D is ambiguous. The V end lost 2 bases, the J end lost 8 bases, and 24 bases lay between the germline ends. The CDR3 length is 17 residues. Germline V gene lookup returns CDR1 SGHRS and CDR2 YFSETQ. CDR3 amino acids: CASSFDTVRLSSGTQYF. The CDR3 nucleotides are TGCGCCAGCAGCTTCGATACAGTCCGGCTGTCGTCGGGTACGCAGTATTTT.

The J gene is TRBJ2-1, the V gene TRBV7-9; 7 nucleotides align to TRBD2. This CDR3 is built from 14 residues. The germline V gene encodes CDR1 SEHNR and CDR2 FQNEAQ (reference sequence). V lost 6 bases to trimming and J lost 8 bases; unmatched junction nucleotides: 10. Written as DNA, the CDR3 is TGTGCCAGCAGTCCAATAGCGGGTGGGGATGAGCAGTTCTTC. It encodes CASSPIAGGDEQFF.

The chain is built from TRBV29-1 and TRBJ2-3; D assignment may be TRBD1 or TRBD2 (5 bases each). Trimming cost V 6 bases and J 0 bases, with 10 bases left between them. The CDR3 runs 13 residues. Germline values: CDR1 SQVTM, CDR2 ANQGSEA. The CDR3 loop reads CSVGPTSTDTQYF. The CDR3 bases are TGCAGCGTGGGACCAACTAGCACAGATACGCAGTATTTT.

The chain joins TRBV6-5 to TRBJ2-2; D is ambiguous. Germline V gene sequence: CDR1 MNHEY, CDR2 SVGAGI. The CDR3 has 16 amino acids. V gave up 0 bases and J gave up 1 base, with 9 bases separating them. DNA of the CDR3: TGTGCCAGCAGTTACTCTGGAGCTCTGAACACCGGGGAGCTGTTTTTT. Encoded protein: CASSYSGALNTGELFF.

As to this clonotype: One end of the junction does not line up with germline, which may come from a read error. The V and J genes are TRBV5-1 and TRBJ2-1; 8 nucleotides align to TRBD1. Germline loops: CDR1 SGHRS, CDR2 YFSETQ. The CDR3 is 15 amino acids. The CDR3 protein is CASSRTGPGYNEQFF. For the CDR3, the DNA is TGCGCCAGCAGCCGGACAGGGCCTGGGTACAACGAGCAGTTCTTC.

The chain joins TRBV25-1 to TRBJ2-1; tentative D call: TRBD2 (5 bases). This CDR3 has 13 amino acids. Germline V gene lookup returns CDR1 MGHDK and CDR2 SYGVNS. V gave up 5 bases and J gave up 6 bases, with 11 bases separating them. The DNA of the CDR3 is TGTGCCAGCAGTTTCACCAGCGGCAATGAGCAGTTCTTC. Its translation is CASSFTSGNEQFF.

This clonotype was counted ten times or more. The chain employs TRBV9 and TRBJ2-3; TRBD2 is a possible D gene (5 bases). V was shortened by 0 bases and J by 2 bases, with 10 bases between the two germline ends. The CDR3 is made up of 15 amino acids. CDR1 and CDR2 (germline): SGDLS, YYNGEE. DNA for the CDR3: TGTGCCAGCAGCGTAGGCGGCGGGCCCACAGATACGCAGTATTTT. Residues: CASSVGGGPTDTQYF.

The gene calls are TRBV29-1 and TRBJ2-7; perhaps TRBD1 as D (6 bases). From germline, CDR1 is SQVTM and CDR2 ANQGSEA. CDR3 size: 14 residues. Trimming pared 2 bases from V and 0 bases from J, leaving 11 bases between. The CDR3: CSVESRGSSYEQYF. The CDR3 DNA reads as TGCAGCGTTGAATCGAGGGGGAGCTCCTACGAGCAGTACTTC.

This clonotype was counted many times. The chain carries TRBV19 and TRBJ2-1, with 11 bases identical to TRBD2. The CDR3 has 15 amino acids. Germline lookup yields CDR1 LNHDA and CDR2 SQIVND (reference sequence). Trimming took 4 bases from V and 6 from J; bases not matched to a gene: 5. The CDR3 nucleotides are TGTGCCAGTAGTACAATAGCGGGAGGGGGCAATGAGCAGTTCTTC. Its translation: CASSTIAGGGNEQFF.

This chain joins TRBV30 and TRBJ1-1, with D tentatively TRBD1 (5 bases). V was pared by 2 bases and J by 8 bases, with 12 bases between. In germline, CDR1 is GTSNPN, CDR2 SVGIG (reference sequence). This CDR3 has 12 amino acids. In DNA form, the CDR3 reads TGTGCCTGGAGTATAGAAACAGGCGAAGCTTTCTTT. Amino acids: CAWSIETGEAFF.

This clonotype was counted at least ten times. The chain is built from TRBV28 and TRBJ2-1; tentative D call: TRBD2 (5 bases). The CDR3 is 15 amino acids. Germline CDR1 is MDHEN and CDR2 is SYDVKM. V gave up 9 bases and J gave up 0 bases, with 15 bases separating them. CDR3 residues: CASISGAVSYNEQFF. In DNA form, the CDR3 reads TGTGCCAGTATCAGCGGCGCGGTCTCCTACAATGAGCAGTTCTTC. Based on the CDR3 plus reference TRBV28 and TRBJ2-1, the full variable domain is DVKVTQSSRYLVKRTGEKVFLECVQDMDHENMFWYRQDPGLGLRLIYFSYDVKMKEKGDIPEGYSVSREKKERFSLILESASTNQTSMYLCASISGAVSYNEQFFGPGTRLTVL.

To note about this clonotype: A much larger clone lies a single base off, so this may be a read error. The V call is TRBV27, the J call TRBJ2-1; 7 bases line up with TRBD1. The CDR3 has 14 amino acids. Germline CDR1 is MNHEY and CDR2 is SMNVEV (reference sequence). Unmatched junction bases numbered 12, after V lost 4 bases and J lost 12 bases. CDR3 sequence: CASSSQDRAVGQFF. The CDR3 bases are TGTGCCAGCAGTTCCCAAGACAGGGCCGTTGGGCAGTTCTTC.

This clonotype has a count of ten or more. The chain employs TRBV20-1 and TRBJ2-1, with D uncertain. The CDR3 runs 15 residues. Trimming took off 0 bases at V and 5 bases at J, with 14 bases between the two ends. CDR1 DFQATT and CDR2 SNEGSKA come from the germline V gene (reference sequence). The CDR3, as DNA: TGCAGTGCTAGAGATCTAATAGCCTACCACAATGAGCAGTTCTTC. Protein sequence: CSARDLIAYHNEQFF.

V gene TRBV2 combines with J gene TRBJ2-1; D ambiguous. CDR1 SNHLY and CDR2 FYNNEI come from the germline V gene. The CDR3 runs 11 residues. V lost 3 bases to trimming and J lost 9 bases, with 6 bases between them. The CDR3: CASSELGEQFF. CDR3 DNA: TGTGCCAGCAGTGAGCTCGGTGAGCAGTTCTTC.

The chain recombines TRBV7-2 with TRBJ2-7, with TRBD2 matching over 13 bases. This CDR3 is 20 amino acids long. Germline V gene data show CDR1 as SGHTA and CDR2 as FQGNSA. The V gene end was trimmed by 0 bases and the J gene end by 5 bases; junction bases not matched to a gene: 16. The CDR3 region has the DNA TGTGCCAGCAGCTTAGCCTACCTTTCACCTACTAGCGGGAGGGCCCACGAGCAGTACTTC. Its protein is CASSLAYLSPTSGRAHEQYF.

This clonotype has only a few counts. The chain employs TRBV30 and TRBJ2-3, with D possibly matching TRBD1 (6 bases). Trimming shortened V by 2 bases and J by 2 bases, and 20 bases separated the two germline ends. Germline-derived CDR1 and CDR2 are GTSNPN and SVGIG (reference sequence). The CDR3 loop spans 17 amino acids. The CDR3 coding sequence is TGTGCCTGGAGTACTGGGACATCCGGAGGCCTCACAGATACGCAGTATTTT. Its translation is CAWSTGTSGGLTDTQYF.

The chain joins TRBV12-3 or TRBV12-4 to TRBJ2-5, with D perhaps being TRBD1 or TRBD2 (5 bases each). The CDR3 contains 19 residues. V dropped 3 bases and J dropped 7 bases, with 30 bases sitting between them. The CDR3 sequence is CASSFGTKRGSRRLGTQYF. DNA of the CDR3: TGTGCCAGCAGTTTTGGCACTAAGAGGGGATCCAGGCGTTTGGGGACCCAGTACTTC.

This clonotype was seen once. This may stem from a read error, because a much larger clone lies one nucleotide away. The V gene is TRBV5-1, the J gene TRBJ1-2; 10 bases are a match to TRBD1. Trimming cost V 4 bases and J 7 bases; bases outside gene matches: 7. The CDR3 is made up of 14 amino acids. Germline V gene sequence: CDR1 SGHRS, CDR2 YFSETQ. CDR3 protein: CASSVGQGKRGYTF. The CDR3 nucleotides read TGCGCCAGCAGCGTGGGACAGGGGAAGCGTGGCTACACCTTC.

J is TRBJ1-2 and V is TRBV10-1; no reliable D call. The CDR3 runs 14 residues. V was clipped by 6 bases and J by 3 bases, with 14 bases between them. From germline, CDR1 is WNHNN and CDR2 SYGVQD (reference sequence). This CDR3 is CASRLNREHYGYTF. In nucleotides, the CDR3 is TGCGCCAGCAGACTAAACCGGGAGCACTATGGCTACACCTTC.

The genes are TRBV27 and TRBJ2-7; D is possibly TRBD1 (5 bases). CDR3 size: 15 residues. The germline V gene has CDR1 MNHEY and CDR2 SMNVEV (reference sequence). Trimming removed 4 bases at V and 6 bases at J, with 19 bases between. The CDR3, as DNA: TGTGCCAGCAGTTCCGCGACAGTTGGGGCGATCGAGCAGTACTTC. This translates into CASSSATVGAIEQYF.

The J gene is TRBJ2-3, the V gene TRBV5-1; D is unresolved. Germline loops: CDR1 SGHRS, CDR2 YFSETQ. Trimming took 3 bases from V and 2 from J, leaving 10 bases between them. CDR3 size: 14 residues. This chain's CDR3 is CASSYDTNTDTQYF. In DNA, the CDR3 is TGCGCCAGCAGCTACGACACGAACACAGATACGCAGTATTTT.

A note on this clonotype: A read error may be the cause here, since a much bigger clone is one base away. This chain links TRBV29-1 with TRBJ2-4; unclear D gene. Judging by the DNA end, TRBJ2-7 fits better; the J call may be wrong. CDR1 and CDR2 from the germline V gene are SQVTM and ANQGSEA. The CDR3 runs 10 residues. The CDR3 DNA reads as TGCAGCGTTGTCAGGTACGAGCAGTACTTC. It specifies CSVVRYEQYF.

The chain links TRBV18 to TRBJ1-2; D may be TRBD1 (5 bases). The V end was cut by 3 bases, the J end by 8 bases, with 16 bases between. The germline V gene has CDR1 KGHSH and CDR2 LQKENI. CDR3 size: 14 residues. CDR3 protein: CASSPYQGLDGYTF. For the CDR3, the DNA is TGTGCCAGCTCACCCTACCAGGGTCTCGACGGCTACACCTTC.

This clonotype was counted many times. The chain couples TRBV5-1 to TRBJ2-5; D is possibly TRBD1 (6 bases). Germline V gene data show CDR1 as SGHRS and CDR2 as YFSETQ. V was clipped by 3 bases and J by 6 bases, with 18 bases between them. The CDR3 consists of 15 residues. The CDR3 protein is CASSWDQGLKQTQYF. CDR3 coding DNA: TGCGCCAGCAGCTGGGACCAGGGGTTAAAACAGACCCAGTACTTC.

The chain has TRBV7-2 and TRBJ1-2; 9 bases are shared with TRBD1. Germline CDR1 reads SGHTA; CDR2 reads FQGNSA. The length of the CDR3 is 14 residues. After removal of 2 bases from V and 8 bases from J, the junction contained 6 bases not matched to a gene. This CDR3 reads CASSLQTGGTGYTF. DNA of the CDR3: TGTGCCAGCAGCTTACAAACAGGGGGCACAGGCTACACCTTC.